This T cell receptor (beta chain) is from a study of blood T cell repertoires in COVID-19. Study at large: Researchers got acute and convalescent COVID-19 samples from the United States, Italy and Spain.

This clone has just a few counts. Original processing notes: Estimates of nucleated cell counts were drawn from the amplification of reference gene primers. The data were produced by immunoSEQ multiplex PCR, yet TCRdb's version contains in-frame clones alone and is incomplete. The DNA was the basis for D and trimming; V, J and clone size are from that table. In the table there are 100,000 to 110,000 clones, about 77% of which are singletons. This TCR came from a man between 65 and 85 years old with active or convalescent COVID-19. The specimen sequenced was peripheral blood.

CDR3 protein: CASSLAPQGGQEPYEQYF. Written as DNA, the CDR3 is TGCGCCAGCAGCTTGGCCCCCCAGGGGGGACAAGAACCCTACGAGCAGTACTTC. The V gene is TRBV5-1, the J gene TRBJ2-7, with D perhaps TRBD1 (7 bases). This CDR3 spans 18 amino acids. Germline V gene lookup returns CDR1 SGHRS and CDR2 YFSETQ. The V end lost 0 bases, the J end lost 2 bases, and 21 bases lay between the germline ends.